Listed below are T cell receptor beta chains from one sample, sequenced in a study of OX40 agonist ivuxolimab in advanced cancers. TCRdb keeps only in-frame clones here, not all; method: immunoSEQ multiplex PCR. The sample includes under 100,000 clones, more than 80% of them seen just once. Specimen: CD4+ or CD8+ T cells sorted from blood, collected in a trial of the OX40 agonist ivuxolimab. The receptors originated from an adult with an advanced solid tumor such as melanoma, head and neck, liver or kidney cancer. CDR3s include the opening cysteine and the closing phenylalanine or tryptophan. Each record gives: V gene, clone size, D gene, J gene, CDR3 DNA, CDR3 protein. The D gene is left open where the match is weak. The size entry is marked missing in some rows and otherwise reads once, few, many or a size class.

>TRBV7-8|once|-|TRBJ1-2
TGTGCCAGCAGCTTACAAAGAGCGCCGGCGGGGGGATATGGCTACACCTTC
CASSLQRAPAGGYGYTF
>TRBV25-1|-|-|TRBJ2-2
TGTGCCAGCGGCCTCCTGAACACCGGGGAGCTGTTTTTT
CASGLLNTGELFF
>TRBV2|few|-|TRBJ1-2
TGTGCCAGCAGGGAGACGAATAACTATGGCTACACCTTC
CASRETNNYGYTF
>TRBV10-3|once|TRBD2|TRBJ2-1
TGTGCCATCAGTGACGGACTAGCGGGGACCAATGAGCAGTTCTTC
CAISDGLAGTNEQFF
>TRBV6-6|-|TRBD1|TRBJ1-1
TGTGCCAGCAGGCGACAGGGTCCGAACACTGAAGCTTTCTTT
CASRRQGPNTEAFF
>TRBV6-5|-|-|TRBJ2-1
TGTGCCAGCAGTTATGGGGTAGGAATAAACAATGAGCAGTTCTTC
CASSYGVGINNEQFF
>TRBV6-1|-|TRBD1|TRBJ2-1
TGTGCCAGCAGTGCAGCCGGGACAGGGGTTGGCGAGCAGTTCTTC
CASSAAGTGVGEQFF
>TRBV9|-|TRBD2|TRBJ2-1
TGTGCCAGCAGCTATTCGGGACTAGCGGGAGAAGAGCAGTTCTTC
CASSYSGLAGEEQFF
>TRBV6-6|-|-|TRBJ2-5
TGTGCCAGCAGTTTTGGAGGGACCCCTGGGGAGACCCAGTACTTC
CASSFGGTPGETQYF
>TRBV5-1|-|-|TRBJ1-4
TGCGCCAGCAGCCCAGGGACTCCCACTAATGAAAAACTGTTTTTT
CASSPGTPTNEKLFF
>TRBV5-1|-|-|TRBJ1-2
TGCGCCAGCAGCTTGAGGGTAGGGGGAGGCCATGGCTACACCTTC
CASSLRVGGGHGYTF
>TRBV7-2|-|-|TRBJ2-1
TGTGCCAGCACTAGAGGGTCGGGTGGCAATAATGAGCAGTTCTTC
CASTRGSGGNNEQFF
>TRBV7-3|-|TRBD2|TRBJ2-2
TGTGCCAGCAGCCCAGGGGCTAGCGGGAGCCGTCGGACCGGGGAGCTGTTTTTT
CASSPGASGSRRTGELFF
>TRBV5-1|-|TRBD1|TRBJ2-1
TGCGCCAGCAGCCCTGGACAGGGCGGTGAGCAGTTCTTC
CASSPGQGGEQFF
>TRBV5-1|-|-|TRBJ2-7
TGCGCCAGCAGCATCGGTCGAGGCGGGAAGTACGAGCAGTACTTC
CASSIGRGGKYEQYF
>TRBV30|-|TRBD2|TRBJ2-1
TGTGCCTGGAGTCGGTCTACTAGCGGGATACACAATGAGCAGTTCTTC
CAWSRSTSGIHNEQFF
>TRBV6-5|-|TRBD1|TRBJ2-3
TGTGCCAGCAGCACGACAGGGTTTGTAGCAGATACGCAGTATTTT
CASSTTGFVADTQYF
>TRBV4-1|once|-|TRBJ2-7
TGCGCCAGCAGCCACCCCGGAGAGCAGGTACGGCAGTACTTC
CASSHPGEQVRQYF
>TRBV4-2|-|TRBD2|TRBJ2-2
TGTGCCAGCAGCCCCAGCGGGGTCGCGAACACCGGGGAGCTGTTTTTT
CASSPSGVANTGELFF
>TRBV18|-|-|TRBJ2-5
TGTGCCAGCTCACCACCGGTCTTAGAGACCCAGTACTTC
CASSPPVLETQYF
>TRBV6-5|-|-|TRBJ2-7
TGTGCCAGCAGTTACCGAACCGGGCAATCCGAGCAGTACTTC
CASSYRTGQSEQYF
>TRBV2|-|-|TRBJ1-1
TGTGCCAGCATTACACGGGACACTGAAGCTTTCTTT
CASITRDTEAFF
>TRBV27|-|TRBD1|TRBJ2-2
TGTGCCAGCAGTCCAAACACAGGGGGAGTAGCAGGGGAGCTGTTTTTT
CASSPNTGGVAGELFF